This T cell receptor (beta chain) originates from a study of blood T cell repertoires in COVID-19. Study summary: Samples came from the United States, Italy and Spain, spanning acute and convalescent COVID-19. T cells, B-cell-depleted T cells, or PBMCs provided the cDNA or gDNA that served as material.

Germline CDR1 and CDR2: LNHDA and SQIVND (reference sequence). V lost 7 bases to trimming and J lost 6 bases, with 19 bases between them. The CDR3 is 15 amino acids. Original data processing: Nucleated cell number was recorded as an estimate derived from reference gene primer amplification. Profiled with immunoSEQ multiplex PCR; TCRdb holds only in-frame clones, not every one. V, J and clone size are taken as reported in that table, and D and trimming were inferred from the DNA itself. The top ten hold roughly 3.4% of the sample, which has roughly 130,000 clones, around 80% seen once. In its sample, this clone was seen a few times.

The receptor was isolated from a man in his 60s with acute or convalescent COVID-19. This rearrangement joins TRBV19 to TRBJ1-5, with a possible D match to TRBD1 (5 bases). Sequencing was carried out using peripheral blood. The CDR3 bases are TGTGCCAGTATCAGAGACGCAGGGCTTTCTCAGCCCCAGCATTTT. Residues: CASIRDAGLSQPQHF.